This entry concerns a single TCR beta chain. Its antigen is currently not known. One base away there is no much larger clone; base qualities are not given. This sample was included in a study of breast tumors, draining lymph nodes, adjacent tissues (dated by TCRdb to the mid-2010s). Looking at the study overall: Breast cancer patients provided tumor, adjacent nontumor tissue and axillary lymph nodes, and the study compared the TCR beta repertoires across these three sources. In human breast cancer, the study set out to evaluate how tumor, surrounding tissue and draining lymph node repertoires relate to one another and whether T cells may move between these sites.

The V end loses 9 bases and the J end loses 0 bases, and a stretch of 9 bases separates them. In the germline V gene, CDR1 corresponds to MDHEN and CDR2 to SYDVKM. The CDR3 contains 13 residues, cysteine and phenylalanine counted. Just CDR3 DNA is preserved here, 39 bases in frame from base 1. TCRdb shows the sequencer as Illumina HiSeq 2000. TCR beta chain libraries were generated by multiplex PCR amplification. The amplified TCR beta chain products were analyzed by high-throughput sequencing. In TCRdb, the public reads were trimmed at Q25 with fastp and aligned with MiXCR, with productive beta chains retained. Identical CDR3 protein sequences are pooled into one entry, listed with their most common genes and DNA. Counted in this sample were roughly 80,000 distinct CDR3 sequences; approximately 20% of them appeared once. About 2.5% of the sample is in the top ten clones. On the study overall, not on this receptor specifically: The similarity between tumor and nontumor tissue repertoires was significantly greater in luminal-like breast cancer than in basal-like breast cancer. Tumor T-cell repertoires showed less diversity than lymph node repertoires and more diversity than nontumor tissue repertoires, and tumor T-cell repertoires showed preferential V and J gene usage. The data were judged consistent with most tumor T cells deriving from the lymph node and then expanding within tumor tissue. The study presented the conclusion that tumor T cells originate in lymph nodes as consistent with a hypothesis, not as something directly demonstrated.

The axillary draining lymph nodes of breast cancer patients were the source of the lymph node samples. The sequence derives from a female donor with breast cancer. Some clones in this sample may be carry-over from other donors' samples. Sequenced: axillary lymph node tissue. The chain uses TRBV28 and TRBJ1-3; the D gene remains uncertain. The DNA reads TGTGCCAGTGCGGGCCACTCTGGAAACACCATATATTTT. Its translation reads: CASAGHSGNTIYF.